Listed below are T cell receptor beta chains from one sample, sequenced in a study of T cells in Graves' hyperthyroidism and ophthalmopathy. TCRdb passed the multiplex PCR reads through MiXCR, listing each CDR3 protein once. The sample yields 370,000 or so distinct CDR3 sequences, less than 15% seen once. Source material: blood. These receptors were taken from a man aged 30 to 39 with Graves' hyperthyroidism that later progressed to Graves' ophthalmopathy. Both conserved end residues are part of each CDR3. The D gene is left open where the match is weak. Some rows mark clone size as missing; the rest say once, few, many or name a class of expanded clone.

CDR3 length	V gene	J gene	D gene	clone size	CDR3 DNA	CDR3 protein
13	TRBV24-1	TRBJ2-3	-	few	TGTGCCACCAGTGATTTGCAATCAGATACGCAGTATTTT	CATSDLQSDTQYF
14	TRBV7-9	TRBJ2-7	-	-	TGTGCCAGCAGCTTAGTACTGATGACTTCCGAGCAGTACTTC	CASSLVLMTSEQYF
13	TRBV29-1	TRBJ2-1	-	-	TGCAGCGCCGTTGGGGGGGGCCTCTGGGAGCAGTTCTTC	CSAVGGGLWEQFF
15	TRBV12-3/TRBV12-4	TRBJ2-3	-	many	TGTGCCAGCAGTTGGCGGCACCAAAGCACAGATACGCAGTATTTT	CASSWRHQSTDTQYF
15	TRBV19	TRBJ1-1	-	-	TGTGCCAGTAGTACCCCACGATGGGGGAACACTGAAGCTTTCTTT	CASSTPRWGNTEAFF
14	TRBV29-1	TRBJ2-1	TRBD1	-	TGCAGCGCCCGGGACAGGGGGGCTCACAATGAGCAGTTCTTC	CSARDRGAHNEQFF
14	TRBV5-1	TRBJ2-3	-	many	TGCGCCAGCAGCCCTGGACAGCGCACAGATACGCAGTATTTT	CASSPGQRTDTQYF
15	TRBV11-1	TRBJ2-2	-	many	TGTGCCAGCAGCTTAGTCGGAGGGGAGTTCGGGGAGCTGTTTTTT	CASSLVGGEFGELFF
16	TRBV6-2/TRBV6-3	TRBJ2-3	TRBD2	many	TGTGCCAGCAGTTTCGGACTAGCGGGGACCACAGATACGCAGTATTTT	CASSFGLAGTTDTQYF
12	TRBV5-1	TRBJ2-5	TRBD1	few	TGCGCCAGCAGCCCGGAGGGACAGGGAGTGAACTTC	CASSPEGQGVNF
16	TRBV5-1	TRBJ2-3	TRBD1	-	TGCGCCAGCAGCCTACAACCAGGACAGGTCCCAGATACGCAGTATTTT	CASSLQPGQVPDTQYF
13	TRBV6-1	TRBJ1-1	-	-	TGTGCCAGCAGCCGAAGAGGCAACACTGAAGCTTTCTTT	CASSRRGNTEAFF
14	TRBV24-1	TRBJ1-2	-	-	TGTGCCACCAGTGATTTGGGGGGGATCGATGGCTACACCTTC	CATSDLGGIDGYTF
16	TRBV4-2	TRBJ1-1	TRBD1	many	TGTGCCAGCAGCCAAGATGGGACAGATTTGAACACTGAAGCTTTCTTT	CASSQDGTDLNTEAFF